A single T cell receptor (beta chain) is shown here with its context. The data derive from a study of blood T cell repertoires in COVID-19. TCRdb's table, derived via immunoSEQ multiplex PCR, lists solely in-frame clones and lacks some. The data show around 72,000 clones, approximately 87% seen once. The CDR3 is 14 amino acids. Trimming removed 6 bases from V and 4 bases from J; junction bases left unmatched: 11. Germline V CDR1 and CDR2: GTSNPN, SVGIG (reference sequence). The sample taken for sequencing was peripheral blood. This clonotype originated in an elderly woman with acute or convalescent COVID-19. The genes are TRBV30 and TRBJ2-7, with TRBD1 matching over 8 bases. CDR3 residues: CACYRQGRTYEQYF. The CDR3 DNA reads TGTGCCTGCTACAGACAGGGGAGGACTTACGAGCAGTACTTC.